This T cell receptor beta chain was profiled in a study of blood T cell repertoires in COVID-19. Overall study context: Sample material is recorded as cDNA or gDNA derived from T cells, B-cell-depleted T cells, or PBMCs.

The CDR3 is 13 amino acids. Trimming took off 6 bases at V and 5 bases at J, with 17 bases between the two ends. Germline V gives CDR1 SQVTM, CDR2 ANQGSEA. The data were produced by immunoSEQ multiplex PCR, yet TCRdb's version contains in-frame clones alone and is incomplete. The table has some 220,000 clones, around 83% seen once; the top ten hold about 10%. This chain joins TRBV29-1 and TRBJ2-7; D is possibly TRBD2 (5 bases). The sequence was obtained from a man in his fifties with active or convalescent COVID-19. The sequencing input was peripheral blood. CDR3 protein: CSVGTLQRDEQYF. CDR3 DNA: TGCAGCGTAGGCACCCTACAGAGGGACGAGCAGTACTTC.